These T cell receptor beta chains were read from a single sample in a study of blood T cell repertoires in COVID-19. The protocol was immunoSEQ multiplex PCR, while the TCRdb copy is restricted to in-frame clones and leaves out a portion. The sample lists 200,000 to 250,000 clones, approximately 90% occurring once. The sample was peripheral blood. These receptors all stem from a woman aged 50 to 65 with COVID-19, enrolled during active disease. Each CDR3 is given with its conserved first and last residue. A D gene is named only where the DNA matches it firmly. For some rows the clone size is stated as once, few or many, or as a class when expanded; others skip it.

cdr3_aa cdr3_nt d_call clone_size j_call v_call
CATSDLRGTGELFF TGTGCCACCAGTGATTTGAGGGGGACCGGGGAGCTGTTTTTT NA many TRBJ2-2 TRBV24-1
CASSFSQGAKGGYTF TGCGCCAGCAGCTTCTCACAGGGGGCGAAGGGTGGCTACACCTTC TRBD1 NA TRBJ1-2 TRBV5-1
CSALGQTELFF TGCAGTGCTTTGGGACAGACGGAGCTGTTTTTT TRBD1 NA TRBJ2-2 TRBV20-1
CASSQTGMDTQYF TGTGCCAGCAGCCAGACAGGGATGGATACGCAGTATTTT TRBD1 NA TRBJ2-3 TRBV3-1/TRBV3-2
CASSLGFRGRGETQYF TGTGCCAGCAGTTTAGGGTTCCGAGGGCGAGGGGAGACCCAGTACTTC NA NA TRBJ2-5 TRBV28
CASSLSRDRVNSPLHF TGTGCCAGCAGCCTAAGCCGGGACAGGGTTAATTCACCCCTCCACTTT TRBD1 few TRBJ1-6 TRBV9
CATSEPGAYNEQFF TGTGCCACCAGTGAACCCGGGGCCTACAATGAGCAGTTCTTC NA NA TRBJ2-1 TRBV24-1
CASRTANTEAFF TGTGCCAGTCGGACAGCGAACACTGAAGCTTTCTTT NA NA TRBJ1-1 TRBV28
CASQGGGGRNTEAFF TGTGCCAGCCAAGGCGGGGGGGGTCGGAACACTGAAGCTTTCTTT NA NA TRBJ1-1 TRBV28
CASSYVAGGPSNEQFF TGCGCCAGCAGCTACGTAGCGGGGGGGCCCTCGAATGAGCAGTTCTTC TRBD2 once TRBJ2-1 TRBV5-1
CASSLGTASYEQYF TGTGCCAGCTCACTCGGGACAGCCTCCTACGAGCAGTACTTC TRBD1 NA TRBJ2-7 TRBV18
CASSSPSGGTYNEQFF TGTGCCAGCAGCTCGCCCAGCGGGGGAACTTACAATGAGCAGTTCTTC TRBD2 NA TRBJ2-1 TRBV9